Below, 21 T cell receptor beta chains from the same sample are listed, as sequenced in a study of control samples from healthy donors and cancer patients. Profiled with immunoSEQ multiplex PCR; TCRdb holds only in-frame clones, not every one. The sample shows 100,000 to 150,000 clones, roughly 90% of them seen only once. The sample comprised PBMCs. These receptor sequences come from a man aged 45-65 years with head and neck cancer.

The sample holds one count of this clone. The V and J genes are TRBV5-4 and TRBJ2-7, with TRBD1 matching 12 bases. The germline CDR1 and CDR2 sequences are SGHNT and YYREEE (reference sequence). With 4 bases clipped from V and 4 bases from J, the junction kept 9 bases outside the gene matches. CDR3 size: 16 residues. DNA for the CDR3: TGTGCCAGCAGCCCAGGGACAGGGGGCTTGGATTACGAGCAGTACTTC. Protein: CASSPGTGGLDYEQYF.

CDR3 coding DNA: TGTGCCAGCAGCCTGGACAGGGCCATAGCTTTCTTT. It yields the protein CASSLDRAIAFF. The chain has TRBV5-4 and TRBJ1-1; 8 nucleotides match TRBD1. The trim removed 4 bases at V and 10 bases at J, leaving 6 bases unmatched. The germline V gene has CDR1 SGHNT and CDR2 YYREEE (reference sequence). This CDR3 has 12 amino acids.

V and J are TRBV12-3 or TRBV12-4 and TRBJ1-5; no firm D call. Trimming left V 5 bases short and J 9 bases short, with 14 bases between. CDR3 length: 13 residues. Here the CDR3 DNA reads TGTGCCAGCAGTCCGCGGGCGGGAGGGCCCCAGCATTTT. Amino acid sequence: CASSPRAGGPQHF.

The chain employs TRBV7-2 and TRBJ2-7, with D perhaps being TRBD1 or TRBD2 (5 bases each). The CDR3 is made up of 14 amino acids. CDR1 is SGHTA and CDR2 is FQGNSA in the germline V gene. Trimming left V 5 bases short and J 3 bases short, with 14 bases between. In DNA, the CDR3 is TGTGCCAGCAGCAGGGACGCCGGTGGCTACGAGCAGTACTTC. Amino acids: CASSRDAGGYEQYF.

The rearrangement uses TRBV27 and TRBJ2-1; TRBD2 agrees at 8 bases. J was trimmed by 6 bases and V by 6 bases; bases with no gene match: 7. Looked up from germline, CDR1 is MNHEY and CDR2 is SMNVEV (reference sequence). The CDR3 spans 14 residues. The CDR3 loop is CASRAGAEGNEQFF. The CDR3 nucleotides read TGTGCCAGCAGAGCGGGGGCCGAGGGCAATGAGCAGTTCTTC.

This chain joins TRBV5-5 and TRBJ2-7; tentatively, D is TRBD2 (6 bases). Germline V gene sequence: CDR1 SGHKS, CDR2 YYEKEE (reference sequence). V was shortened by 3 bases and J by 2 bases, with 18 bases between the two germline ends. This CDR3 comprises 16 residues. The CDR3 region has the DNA TGTGCCAGCAGCTCGGAGGGGAGCGGAGGGACCTACGAGCAGTACTTC. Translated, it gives CASSSEGSGGTYEQYF. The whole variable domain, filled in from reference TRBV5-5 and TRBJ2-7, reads DAGVTQSPTHLIKTRGQQVTLRCSPISGHKSVSWYQQVLGQGPQFIFQYYEKEERGRGNFPDRFSARQFPNYSSELNVNALLLGDSALYLCASSSEGSGGTYEQYFGPGTRLTVT.

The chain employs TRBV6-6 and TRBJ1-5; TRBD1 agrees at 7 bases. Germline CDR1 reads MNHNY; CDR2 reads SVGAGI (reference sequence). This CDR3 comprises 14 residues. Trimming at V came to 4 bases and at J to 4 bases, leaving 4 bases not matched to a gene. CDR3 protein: CASSFSDRNQPQHF. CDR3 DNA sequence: TGTGCCAGCAGTTTCTCGGACAGGAATCAGCCCCAGCATTTT.

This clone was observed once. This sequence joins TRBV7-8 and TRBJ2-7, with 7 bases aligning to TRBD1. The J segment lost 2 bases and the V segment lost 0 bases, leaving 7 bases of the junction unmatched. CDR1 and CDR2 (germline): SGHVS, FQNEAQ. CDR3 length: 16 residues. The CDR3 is CASSLARTGSAYEQYF. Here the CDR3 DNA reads TGTGCCAGCAGCTTAGCCCGGACAGGCTCCGCCTACGAGCAGTACTTC.

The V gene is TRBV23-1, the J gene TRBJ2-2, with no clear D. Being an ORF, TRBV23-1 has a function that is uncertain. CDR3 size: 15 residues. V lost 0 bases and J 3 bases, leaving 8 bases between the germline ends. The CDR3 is CASSQSGYHTGELFF. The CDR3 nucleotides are TGCGCCAGCAGTCAATCGGGATATCACACCGGGGAGCTGTTTTTT.

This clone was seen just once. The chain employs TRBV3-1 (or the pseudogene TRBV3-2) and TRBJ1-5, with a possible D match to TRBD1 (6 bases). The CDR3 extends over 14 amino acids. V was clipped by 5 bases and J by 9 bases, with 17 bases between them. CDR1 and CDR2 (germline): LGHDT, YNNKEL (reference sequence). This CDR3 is CASSRDKRQGPQHF. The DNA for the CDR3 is TGTGCCAGCAGCAGGGACAAACGGCAGGGGCCCCAGCATTTT.

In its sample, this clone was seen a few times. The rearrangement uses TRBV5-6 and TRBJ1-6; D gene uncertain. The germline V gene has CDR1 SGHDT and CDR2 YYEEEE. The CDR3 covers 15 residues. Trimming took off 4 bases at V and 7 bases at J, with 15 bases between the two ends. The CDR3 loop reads CASSPRVSGNSPLHF. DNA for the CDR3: TGTGCCAGCAGCCCCCGGGTTTCTGGGAATTCACCCCTCCACTTT.

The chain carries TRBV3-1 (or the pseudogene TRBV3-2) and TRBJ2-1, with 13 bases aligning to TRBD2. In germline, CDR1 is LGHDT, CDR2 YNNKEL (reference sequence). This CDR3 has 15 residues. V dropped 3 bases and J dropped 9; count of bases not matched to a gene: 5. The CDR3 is CASSHTSGGAGEQFF. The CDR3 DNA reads TGTGCCAGCAGCCATACTAGCGGGGGGGCTGGTGAGCAGTTCTTC.

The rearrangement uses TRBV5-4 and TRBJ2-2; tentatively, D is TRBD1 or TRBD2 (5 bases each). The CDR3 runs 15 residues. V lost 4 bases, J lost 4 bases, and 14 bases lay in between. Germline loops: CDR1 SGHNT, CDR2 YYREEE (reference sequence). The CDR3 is CASSLPGASTGELFF. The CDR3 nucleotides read TGTGCCAGCAGCCTGCCCGGGGCGAGCACCGGGGAGCTGTTTTTT.

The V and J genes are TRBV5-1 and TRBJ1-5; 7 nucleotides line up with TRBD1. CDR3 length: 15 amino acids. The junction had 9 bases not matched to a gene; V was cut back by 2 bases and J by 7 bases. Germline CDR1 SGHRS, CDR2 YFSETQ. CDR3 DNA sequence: TGCGCCAGCAGCTTAGGGACAGACGAAGGCCAGCCCCAGCATTTT. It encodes CASSLGTDEGQPQHF.

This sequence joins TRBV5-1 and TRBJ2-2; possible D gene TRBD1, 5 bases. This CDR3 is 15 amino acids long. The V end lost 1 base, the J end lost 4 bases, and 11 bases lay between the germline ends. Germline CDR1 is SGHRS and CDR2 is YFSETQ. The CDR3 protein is CASSLTAGLTGELFF. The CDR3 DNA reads TGCGCCAGCAGCTTGACGGCAGGGCTCACCGGGGAGCTGTTTTTT.

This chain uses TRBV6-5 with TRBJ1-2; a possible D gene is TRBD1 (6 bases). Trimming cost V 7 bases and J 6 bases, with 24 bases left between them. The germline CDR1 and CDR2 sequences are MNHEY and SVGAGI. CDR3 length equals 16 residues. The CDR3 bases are TGTGCCAGCATTTATGGGGGCGGGGGCGTCGGCGATGGCTACACCTTC. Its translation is CASIYGGGGVGDGYTF.

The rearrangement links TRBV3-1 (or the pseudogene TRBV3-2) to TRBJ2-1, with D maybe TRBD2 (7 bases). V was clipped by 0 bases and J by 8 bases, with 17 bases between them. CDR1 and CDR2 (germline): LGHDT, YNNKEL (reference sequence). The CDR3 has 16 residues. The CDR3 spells CASSQDPSRGRDEQFF. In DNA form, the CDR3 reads TGTGCCAGCAGCCAAGATCCTAGTAGGGGGAGGGATGAGCAGTTCTTC.

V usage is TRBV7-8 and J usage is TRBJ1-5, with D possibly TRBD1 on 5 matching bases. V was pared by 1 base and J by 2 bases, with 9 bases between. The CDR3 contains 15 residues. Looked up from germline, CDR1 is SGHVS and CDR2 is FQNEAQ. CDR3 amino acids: CASSLEGAGNQPQHF. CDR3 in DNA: TGTGCCAGCAGCTTAGAAGGGGCCGGCAATCAGCCCCAGCATTTT.

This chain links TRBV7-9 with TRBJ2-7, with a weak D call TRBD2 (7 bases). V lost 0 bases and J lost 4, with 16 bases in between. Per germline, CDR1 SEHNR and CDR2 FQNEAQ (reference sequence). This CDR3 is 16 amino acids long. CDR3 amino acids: CASSLAGGARGYEQYF. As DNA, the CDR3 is TGTGCCAGCAGCTTAGCGGGGGGGGCCAGAGGTTACGAGCAGTACTTC.

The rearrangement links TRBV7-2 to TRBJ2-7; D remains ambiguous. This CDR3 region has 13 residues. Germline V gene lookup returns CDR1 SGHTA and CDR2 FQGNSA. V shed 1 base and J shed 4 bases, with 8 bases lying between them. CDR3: CASSLGRGYEQYF. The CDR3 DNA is TGTGCCAGCAGCTTAGGGCGAGGATACGAGCAGTACTTC.

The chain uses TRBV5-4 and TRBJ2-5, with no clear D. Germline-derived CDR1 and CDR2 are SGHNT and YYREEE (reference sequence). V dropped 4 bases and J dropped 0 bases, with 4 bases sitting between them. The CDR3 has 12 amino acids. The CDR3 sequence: CASSRYQETQYF. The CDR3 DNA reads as TGTGCCAGCAGCCGGTACCAAGAGACCCAGTACTTC.